Listed below are T cell receptor beta chains from one sample, sequenced in a study of esophageal squamous cell carcinoma under preoperative chemotherapy. Each CDR3 protein gets one entry after TCRdb re-called the PCR reads with MiXCR. This table holds roughly 30,000 distinct CDR3 sequences, around 50% found once. The sample was gathered from a patient given preoperative chemotherapy. The source of these receptors is a human donor with esophageal squamous cell carcinoma. The donor label of this sample is uncertain. The CDR3 runs from the conserved cysteine through the conserved F or W. The size field is filled for only some rows; it gives once, few, many or a size class.

j_call v_call clone_size cdr3_aa
TRBJ2-3 TRBV6-1 NA CGGTGRRANDTQYF
TRBJ1-2 TRBV4-2 NA CASSHGEGAEYGYTF
TRBJ2-5 TRBV27 NA CASSPISADAASRYF
TRBJ2-3 TRBV7-2 once CASRLLRSKDTQYF
TRBJ2-3 TRBV12-3/TRBV12-4 NA CASSLGGVNTGAQYF
TRBJ2-3 TRBV27 many CASSLYRTGLITDTQYF
TRBJ2-4 TRBV12-3/TRBV12-4 NA CPGRGPGATNIQYF
TRBJ2-4 TRBV7-2 NA CASSATGTRAKNIQYF
TRBJ1-2 TRBV5-6 NA CASSLGRHFYGYTF
TRBJ2-3 TRBV12-3/TRBV12-4 once CASSTTRLGAKDTQYF
TRBJ1-6 TRBV6-1 many CASRRDREWPLHF
TRBJ2-3 TRBV7-6 NA CASGAYGGRGQDTQYF
TRBJ2-4 TRBV15 NA CASRIPDRGAKNTQYF
TRBJ2-1 TRBV7-8 few CASSPDALGKYF
TRBJ2-4 TRBV9 NA CASSVGIGPISYNEQYF
TRBJ2-1 TRBV7-2 many CASSLGLAGVYEQFF
TRBJ2-3 TRBV7-2 few CASSEPRWLAGVAQYF
TRBJ2-3 TRBV7-6 NA CASRGSGGGDTDTQYF